The clone carrying this T cell receptor beta chain has only a few counts. The source of the sample is a study of blood T cells in healthy people across ages. As for the study in general: There was about one barcoded beta molecule captured by template switching per two T cells.

Drawing of peripheral blood yielded roughly 9.8 milliliters from each donor. Alongside a J-beta primer mix, a sample-barcoded 5' primer served in a second PCR lasting about 7 to 12 cycles. MiXCR, applied by TCRdb to the 5' RACE reads, yields one record per CDR3 protein. The sample comprises 1 million or so distinct CDR3 sequences, 35% to 50% of which are singletons, and around 18% rests with the top ten. CDR3 length: 12 residues. The V gene lost 5 bases and the J gene lost 6 bases, with 10 bases spanning the gap. The sequence came from a woman aged 60-75 years in good health. J is TRBJ1-1 and V is TRBV12-3 or TRBV12-4; D uncertain. Sequenced: blood. The chain's CDR3 is CASSLSTPEAFF. The CDR3 DNA is TGTGCCAGCAGTCTATCCACTCCTGAAGCTTTCTTT.